The rows below give T cell receptor beta chains drawn from one sample of a study of cytomegalovirus exposure and HLA in healthy donors. Sequenced by immunoSEQ multiplex PCR; TCRdb stores in-frame clones only, minus some. The sample records roughly 300,000 clones, 86% being singletons. Sequencing was performed on PBMCs. The source is a man aged 35-49 years in good health and CMV-seropositive. The CDR3 runs from the conserved cysteine through the conserved F or W. A D gene is named only where the DNA matches it firmly. Size is omitted from some rows. Given values are once, few, many or a class for expanded clones.

size,D,V,J,CDR3,DNA
once,NA,TRBV27,TRBJ2-1,CASSSPTSYYNEQFF,TGTGCCAGCAGTTCCCCGACTAGTTACTACAATGAGCAGTTCTTC
NA,TRBD1,TRBV2,TRBJ1-2,CASREQGSYGYTF,TGTGCCAGCAGAGAACAGGGGAGCTATGGCTACACCTTC
NA,NA,TRBV15,TRBJ2-7,CATSRDGRALYEQYF,TGTGCCACCAGCAGAGACGGCAGGGCTTTATACGAGCAGTACTTC
few,NA,TRBV27,TRBJ1-2,CASSFGRNYGYTF,TGTGCCAGCAGTTTTGGCAGGAACTATGGCTACACCTTC
NA,TRBD1,TRBV5-6,TRBJ1-5,CASSFGQGGQPQHF,TGTGCCAGCAGCTTCGGACAGGGGGGACAGCCCCAGCATTTT
NA,NA,TRBV2,TRBJ1-1,CARYDRLNTEAFF,TGTGCCAGGTATGACAGGCTGAACACTGAAGCTTTCTTT
NA,NA,TRBV14,TRBJ1-1,CASSQFVNTEAFF,TGTGCCAGCAGCCAATTCGTGAACACTGAAGCTTTCTTT
NA,NA,TRBV27,TRBJ2-7,CASSAGQSAITLSF,TGTGCCAGCAGTGCCGGACAATCTGCGATTACACTTTCCTTC
NA,TRBD2,TRBV18,TRBJ2-5,CASSPPSGSKETQYF,TGTGCCAGCTCACCACCTAGCGGGAGTAAAGAGACCCAGTACTTC
NA,NA,TRBV28,TRBJ1-3,CASSSHRSSWGNTIYF,TGTGCCAGCAGTTCTCACAGGTCCAGCTGGGGAAACACCATATATTTT
NA,TRBD2,TRBV4-1,TRBJ2-3,CASSRGGRPLTDTQYF,TGCGCCAGCAGCCGGGGCGGGAGGCCTCTCACAGATACGCAGTATTTT
NA,NA,TRBV6-6,TRBJ1-2,CASTLTGVRERYGYTF,TGTGCCAGCACCCTAACGGGGGTGCGGGAGAGGTATGGCTACACCTTC
once,TRBD2,TRBV28,TRBJ2-7,CASGTSGSLVEQYF,TGTGCCAGTGGGACTAGCGGGAGTCTGGTCGAGCAGTACTTC
NA,TRBD1,TRBV5-1,TRBJ2-3,CASSTHRQGFGPDTQYF,TGCGCCAGCAGCACCCACCGACAGGGGTTCGGCCCAGATACGCAGTATTTT
NA,NA,TRBV10-3,TRBJ2-4,CAISEPPGENIQYF,TGTGCCATCAGTGAGCCCCCAGGCGAAAACATTCAGTACTTC
NA,NA,TRBV5-8,TRBJ1-5,CASSSRSGLGQPQHF,TGTGCCAGCAGCTCCCGATCAGGTCTGGGTCAGCCCCAGCATTTT
NA,NA,TRBV28,TRBJ2-3,CASSSQGVGTDTQYF,TGTGCCAGCAGTTCACAGGGTGTAGGTACAGATACGCAGTATTTT
NA,TRBD1,TRBV6-6,TRBJ2-2,CASSAWDRAGELFF,TGTGCCAGCAGTGCATGGGACAGGGCTGGGGAGCTGTTTTTT
NA,NA,TRBV18,TRBJ2-6,CASSPIQDSGANVLTF,TGTGCCAGCTCACCAATTCAGGACTCTGGGGCCAACGTCCTGACTTTC
once,TRBD2,TRBV7-3,TRBJ2-2,CASSPSGRANTGELFF,TGTGCCAGCAGCCCAAGCGGGAGGGCCAACACCGGGGAGCTGTTTTTT
NA,NA,TRBV7-3,TRBJ2-7,CASSTDSSYEQYF,TGTGCCAGCAGCACCGACAGCTCCTACGAGCAGTACTTC
once,NA,TRBV28,TRBJ2-1,CASSPPRGGYNEQFF,TGTGCCAGCAGTCCCCCCCGCGGCGGATACAATGAGCAGTTCTTC
NA,TRBD2,TRBV14,TRBJ2-7,CASSQEAGLASYEQYF,TGTGCCAGCAGCCAAGAGGCAGGACTAGCGTCCTACGAGCAGTACTTC
NA,NA,TRBV27,TRBJ2-7,CASSFRGTFSYEQYF,TGTGCCAGCAGTTTTCGAGGTACATTCTCCTACGAGCAGTACTTC
NA,NA,TRBV27,TRBJ1-5,CASSLRGNNQPQHF,TGTGCCAGCAGTTTGAGGGGGAACAATCAGCCCCAGCATTTT
NA,NA,TRBV5-1,TRBJ1-1,CASSLGGGTEAFF,TGCGCCAGCAGCTTGGGGGGGGGCACTGAAGCTTTCTTT
NA,NA,TRBV19,TRBJ1-2,CASATGNYGYTF,TGTGCCAGTGCAACAGGGAACTATGGCTACACCTTC
NA,TRBD1,TRBV16,TRBJ2-5,CASSKTGVETQYF,TGTGCCAGCAGCAAGACAGGGGTGGAGACCCAGTACTTC
NA,NA,TRBV19,TRBJ1-5,CATGWGGNQPQHF,TGTGCCACCGGATGGGGAGGCAATCAGCCCCAGCATTTT
NA,TRBD2,TRBV11-2,TRBJ2-2,CASSLPSGFRAGELFF,TGTGCCAGCAGCCTCCCTAGCGGGTTTCGCGCCGGGGAGCTGTTTTTT
NA,NA,TRBV6-5,TRBJ1-3,CASSRTVPSGNTIYF,TGTGCCAGCAGCCGGACAGTTCCTTCTGGAAACACCATATATTTT
NA,TRBD1,TRBV29-1,TRBJ1-2,CSVASGGGGYTF,TGCAGCGTCGCCTCAGGGGGCGGGGGCTACACCTTC
NA,NA,TRBV19,TRBJ2-7,CASSVTSSPTYEQYF,TGTGCCAGTAGTGTGACATCTTCGCCTACCTACGAGCAGTACTTC